The clone carrying this T cell receptor (beta chain) has just a few counts. Its antigen is still unknown. Since all of the isolated RNA was reverse transcribed, expressed TCRB transcripts were what got sequenced. TCRdb's copy holds only in-frame clones and misses some; the assay was immunoSEQ multiplex PCR. The table records 120,000 to 150,000 clones, 6.5% to 8.5% of them present only once. The entry originates in a study of beta chain features in type 1 diabetes. The CDR3 length is 11 residues. Trimming took off 7 bases at V and 7 bases at J, with 10 bases between the two ends. CDR1 is MNHEY, CDR2 SVGAGI, per germline. Study conclusions and caveats: For patients, the naive, central memory and Treg TCRB repertoires appeared more alike than for healthy donors.

The J gene is TRBJ1-1, the V gene TRBV6-5, with D perhaps matching TRBD1 (6 bases). This clonotype was sampled from a woman aged 25-40 years in good health. The sample comprised central memory CD4+ T cells from blood. The CDR3 sequence: CASNYRVEAFF. Here the CDR3 DNA reads TGTGCCAGCAACTACAGGGTTGAAGCTTTCTTT.